This T cell receptor beta chain was sequenced during a study of cytomegalovirus exposure and HLA in healthy donors. Study conclusions and caveats: Later analysis showed most CMV-associated TCR beta chains appearing HLA-restricted. Being productive about 87% or about 30% of the time was typical of most TCR beta V segments in an earlier analysis.

The primer mix had 60 Vbeta and 13 Jbeta primers. Repertoires were generated with immunoSEQ multiplex PCR, while TCRdb's copy carries only in-frame clones and drops some. In the table there are about 190,000 clones, roughly 80% of which are singletons. Points on this clone: Its cognate antigen is unknown.

The CDR3 is 14 amino acids. Germline V gene sequence: CDR1 SGHNT, CDR2 YYREEE (reference sequence). Between the trimmed V and J ends, which lost 3 bases and 11 bases, there was a span of 20 bases. The V gene is TRBV5-4, the J gene TRBJ1-1; D perhaps matches TRBD1 (6 bases). Material: PBMCs. The receptor was derived from a man in his forties in good health and CMV-seropositive. The DNA of the CDR3 is TGTGCCAGCAGCTCCAACCGGGACACTAATTGGGCTTTCTTT. Translation: CASSSNRDTNWAFF.